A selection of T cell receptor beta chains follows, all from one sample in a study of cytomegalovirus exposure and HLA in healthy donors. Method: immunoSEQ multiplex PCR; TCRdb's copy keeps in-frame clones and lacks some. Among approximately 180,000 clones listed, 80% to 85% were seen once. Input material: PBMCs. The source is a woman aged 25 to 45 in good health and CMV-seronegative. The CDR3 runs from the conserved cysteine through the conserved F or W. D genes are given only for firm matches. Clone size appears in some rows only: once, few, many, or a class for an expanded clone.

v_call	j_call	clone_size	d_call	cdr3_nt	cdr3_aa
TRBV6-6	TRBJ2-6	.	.	TGTGCCAGCAGGGCGGAATCTGGGGCCAACGTCCTGACTTTC	CASRAESGANVLTF
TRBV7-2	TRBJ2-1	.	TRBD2	TGTGCCAGCAGCTTCGGGACTAGCTCCGGGGGTGAGCAGTTCTTC	CASSFGTSSGGEQFF
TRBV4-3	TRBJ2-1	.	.	TGCGCCAGCAGCCAAGATAGGTCCCGCGTAGCGGATGAGCAGTTCTTC	CASSQDRSRVADEQFF
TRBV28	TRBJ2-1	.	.	TGTGCCACGGGTGGTTACAATGAGCAGTTCTTC	CATGGYNEQFF
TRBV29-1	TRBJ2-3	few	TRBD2	TGCAGCGTTGGCGGGAGGGCTTATTATTCGCGCACAGATACGCAGTATTTT	CSVGGRAYYSRTDTQYF
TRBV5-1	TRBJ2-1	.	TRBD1	TGCGCCAGCAGCTTGGGTTGGGGACAGGGGACCTACAATGAGCAGTTCTTC	CASSLGWGQGTYNEQFF
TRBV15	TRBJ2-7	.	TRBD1	TGTGCCACCAGCCTGGAGGGACAGGAGCCCTACGAGCAGTACTTC	CATSLEGQEPYEQYF
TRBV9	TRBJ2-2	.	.	TGTGCCAGCACCCAAGGAGGGTCCGGGGAGCTGTTTTTT	CASTQGGSGELFF
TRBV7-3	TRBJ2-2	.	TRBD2	TGTGCCAGCAGCCCAGCGGGACTAGCGGTCGGGGGCACCGGGGAGCTGTTTTTT	CASSPAGLAVGGTGELFF
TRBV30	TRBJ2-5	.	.	TGTGCCTGGAGAGCGGAGACCCAGTACTTC	CAWRAETQYF
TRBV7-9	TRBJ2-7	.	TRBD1	TGTGCCAGCAGCATCTCCGGGACAGGGATATACGAGCAGTACTTC	CASSISGTGIYEQYF
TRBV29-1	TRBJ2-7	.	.	TGCAGCGTTGTAGTGTACGAAACCGAGCAGTACTTC	CSVVVYETEQYF
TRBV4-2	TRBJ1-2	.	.	TGTGCCAGCAGCCAAGAAGCGACAGTGTACTATGGCTACACCTTC	CASSQEATVYYGYTF
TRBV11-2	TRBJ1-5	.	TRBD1	TGTGCCAGCAGCCCCAGGACAGGGACGAAACATCAGCCCCAGCATTTT	CASSPRTGTKHQPQHF
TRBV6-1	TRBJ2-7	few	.	TGTGCCAGCAGCGACCCGAGGTTTAGAGCCTACGAGCAGTACTTC	CASSDPRFRAYEQYF
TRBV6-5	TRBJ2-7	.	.	TGTGCCAGCGGCATCCCAGGTTACGAGCAGTACTTC	CASGIPGYEQYF
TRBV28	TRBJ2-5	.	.	TGTGCCAGCAGTCCGTCGTTCGGGGAGGAAGAGACCCAGTACTTC	CASSPSFGEEETQYF
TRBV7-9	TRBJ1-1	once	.	TGTGCCAGCAGCTTAGTGGGGCAGGGCGTGCCTGAAGCTTTCTTT	CASSLVGQGVPEAFF
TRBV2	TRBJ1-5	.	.	TGTGCCAGCAGCGGTCTTCAAGGGGGTCAGCCCCAGCATTTT	CASSGLQGGQPQHF
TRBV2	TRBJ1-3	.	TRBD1	TGTGCCAGCAGTCCCGGGACAGGGGGCAAGGGGAACACCGTATATTTT	CASSPGTGGKGNTVYF
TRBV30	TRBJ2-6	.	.	TGTGCCTGGAGTAAGGACAGACTCTCTGGGGCCAACGGCCTGACTTTC	CAWSKDRLSGANGLTF
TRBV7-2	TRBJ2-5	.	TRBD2	TGTGCCAGCAGCTTAGGACTAGCGGGAGGGGAGACCCAGTACTTC	CASSLGLAGGETQYF
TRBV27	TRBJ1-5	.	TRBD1	TGTGCCAGCAGTTATGTACAGGGGGCACAGCCCCAGCATTTT	CASSYVQGAQPQHF
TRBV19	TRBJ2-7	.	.	TGTGCCAGTAGTGCTACAGGCAGCTCCTACGAGCAGTACTTC	CASSATGSSYEQYF
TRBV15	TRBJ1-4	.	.	TGTGCCACCAGCAGACTGCGCGAAAAACTGTTTTTT	CATSRLREKLFF
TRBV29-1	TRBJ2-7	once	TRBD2	TGCAGCGTTGATCCCAGCGGGGGAAGGGACGAGCAGTACTTC	CSVDPSGGRDEQYF
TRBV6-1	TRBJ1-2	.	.	TGTGCCAGCAGTGGGACCGGGGGGAACTATGGCTACACCTTC	CASSGTGGNYGYTF
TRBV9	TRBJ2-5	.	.	TGTGCCAGCAGCAATTATCCGGGGGAGACCCAGTACTTC	CASSNYPGETQYF